Listed below are T cell receptor beta chains from one sample, sequenced in a study of shared clonotypes between healthy human individuals. Assay used: immunoSEQ multiplex PCR; TCRdb lists only in-frame clones, some missing. This sample yields roughly 2,000,000 clones, of which 85% to 95% are seen a single time; about 1.7% belongs to the top ten. Material: naive CD8+ T cells from PBMCs. All receptors derive from a man younger than 30 in good health. Some clones in this sample may be carry-over from other donors' samples. The CDR3 runs from the conserved cysteine through the conserved F or W. D genes are given only for firm matches. Not all rows give a size; the values are once, few, many and, for expanded clones, a class.

v_gene: TRBV19
abundance: NA
d_gene: NA
j_gene: TRBJ2-2
CDR3aa: CASSTGSRELFF
CDR3nt: TGTGCCAGTAGCACAGGGTCACGGGAGCTGTTTTTT

v_gene: TRBV27
abundance: NA
d_gene: TRBD1
j_gene: TRBJ1-2
CDR3aa: CASRMGQGIGYTF
CDR3nt: TGTGCCAGCAGGATGGGACAGGGAATCGGCTACACCTTC

v_gene: TRBV14
abundance: NA
d_gene: NA
j_gene: TRBJ1-3
CDR3aa: CASSPKILHWGNTIYF
CDR3nt: TGTGCCAGCAGCCCAAAGATCCTGCACTGGGGGAACACCATATATTTT

v_gene: TRBV10-2
abundance: NA
d_gene: NA
j_gene: TRBJ1-1
CDR3aa: CATENEGGTEAFF
CDR3nt: TGCGCCACGGAAAATGAAGGGGGCACTGAAGCTTTCTTT

v_gene: TRBV9
abundance: NA
d_gene: NA
j_gene: TRBJ2-1
CDR3aa: CASSVVGGSPREQFF
CDR3nt: TGTGCCAGCAGCGTAGTAGGGGGGTCGCCTAGGGAGCAGTTCTTC

v_gene: TRBV4-2
abundance: NA
d_gene: TRBD1
j_gene: TRBJ1-1
CDR3aa: CASSRSGQGGTEAFF
CDR3nt: TGTGCCAGCAGCCGCAGTGGACAGGGCGGTACTGAAGCTTTCTTT

v_gene: TRBV19
abundance: NA
d_gene: NA
j_gene: TRBJ1-1
CDR3aa: CASTRRGEVVNTEAFF
CDR3nt: TGTGCCAGTACCCGAAGGGGTGAGGTAGTGAACACTGAAGCTTTCTTT

v_gene: TRBV7-9
abundance: NA
d_gene: TRBD1
j_gene: TRBJ2-1
CDR3aa: CASSFRGPSTGQAYNEQFF
CDR3nt: TGTGCCAGCAGCTTCCGGGGGCCAAGCACGGGACAGGCCTACAATGAGCAGTTCTTC

v_gene: TRBV29-1
abundance: NA
d_gene: NA
j_gene: TRBJ2-5
CDR3aa: CSVEIGGLPPETQYF
CDR3nt: TGCAGCGTTGAAATCGGAGGGTTGCCGCCAGAGACCCAGTACTTC

v_gene: TRBV9
abundance: NA
d_gene: TRBD1
j_gene: TRBJ1-1
CDR3aa: CASSVGQGWNTEAFF
CDR3nt: TGTGCCAGCAGCGTAGGACAGGGATGGAACACTGAAGCTTTCTTT

v_gene: TRBV2
abundance: many
d_gene: NA
j_gene: TRBJ2-5
CDR3aa: CASSVRSWARGRKETQYF
CDR3nt: TGTGCCAGCAGTGTCCGGTCTTGGGCCAGGGGCAGGAAAGAGACCCAGTACTTC

v_gene: TRBV5-1
abundance: NA
d_gene: NA
j_gene: TRBJ2-7
CDR3aa: CASSYPQGSSDEQYF
CDR3nt: TGCGCCAGCAGCTACCCTCAGGGTAGTTCGGACGAGCAGTACTTC

v_gene: TRBV7-8
abundance: NA
d_gene: NA
j_gene: TRBJ2-7
CDR3aa: CASSFASYEQYF
CDR3nt: TGTGCCAGCAGCTTCGCCTCCTACGAGCAGTACTTC

v_gene: TRBV5-1
abundance: NA
d_gene: TRBD1
j_gene: TRBJ2-7
CDR3aa: CASSSADRGLFYEQYF
CDR3nt: TGCGCCAGCAGCTCAGCCGACAGGGGGCTTTTCTACGAGCAGTACTTC

v_gene: TRBV28
abundance: NA
d_gene: NA
j_gene: TRBJ2-7
CDR3aa: CASSFGGEQYF
CDR3nt: TGTGCCAGCAGTTTTGGGGGGGAGCAGTACTTC

v_gene: TRBV27
abundance: NA
d_gene: TRBD1
j_gene: TRBJ2-2
CDR3aa: CASSLLTGGANTGELFF
CDR3nt: TGTGCCAGCAGTTTATTGACAGGGGGCGCGAACACCGGGGAGCTGTTTTTT

v_gene: TRBV7-2
abundance: NA
d_gene: NA
j_gene: TRBJ2-7
CDR3aa: CASSFRVTYEQYF
CDR3nt: TGTGCCAGCAGCTTCAGGGTTACCTACGAGCAGTACTTC

v_gene: TRBV2
abundance: once
d_gene: NA
j_gene: TRBJ2-7
CDR3aa: CASRDGTYEQYF
CDR3nt: TGTGCCAGCCGGGACGGGACCTACGAGCAGTACTTC

v_gene: TRBV7-2
abundance: NA
d_gene: TRBD1
j_gene: TRBJ2-3
CDR3aa: CASSLPPTGSRTDTQYF
CDR3nt: TGTGCCAGCAGCTTGCCACCGACAGGGAGTAGAACAGATACGCAGTATTTT

v_gene: TRBV2
abundance: NA
d_gene: TRBD1
j_gene: TRBJ1-2
CDR3aa: CASSEWTGDNYGYTF
CDR3nt: TGTGCCAGCAGTGAATGGACAGGGGATAACTATGGCTACACCTTC

v_gene: TRBV2
abundance: NA
d_gene: TRBD1
j_gene: TRBJ1-4
CDR3aa: CASSEPGQGINEKLFF
CDR3nt: TGTGCCAGCAGTGAACCGGGACAGGGGATAAATGAAAAACTGTTTTTT

v_gene: TRBV7-2
abundance: once
d_gene: NA
j_gene: TRBJ2-4
CDR3aa: CASSLGVDSKNIQYF
CDR3nt: TGTGCCAGCAGCTTAGGAGTCGACTCCAAAAACATTCAGTACTTC

v_gene: TRBV29-1
abundance: NA
d_gene: TRBD2
j_gene: TRBJ2-7
CDR3aa: CSAAPTSGSYEQYF
CDR3nt: TGCAGCGCCGCGCCGACTAGCGGGAGCTACGAGCAGTACTTC

v_gene: TRBV2
abundance: NA
d_gene: TRBD2
j_gene: TRBJ2-1
CDR3aa: CASRRSSGIMRNEQFF
CDR3nt: TGTGCCAGCAGGAGATCTAGCGGGATAATGCGCAATGAGCAGTTCTTC

v_gene: TRBV7-9
abundance: NA
d_gene: TRBD1
j_gene: TRBJ2-1
CDR3aa: CASSLGTGLSNEQFF
CDR3nt: TGTGCCAGCAGCTTAGGGACAGGGCTCTCCAATGAGCAGTTCTTC

v_gene: TRBV5-6
abundance: NA
d_gene: NA
j_gene: TRBJ2-5
CDR3aa: CASSPGLSRGGETQYF
CDR3nt: TGTGCCAGCAGCCCCGGTTTAAGCAGGGGAGGTGAGACCCAGTACTTC

v_gene: TRBV4-1
abundance: NA
d_gene: NA
j_gene: TRBJ1-1
CDR3aa: CASSQGQRGSTEAFF
CDR3nt: TGCGCCAGCAGCCAGGGTCAGCGGGGTAGTACTGAAGCTTTCTTT

v_gene: TRBV6-5
abundance: once
d_gene: NA
j_gene: TRBJ1-1
CDR3aa: CASSRGELNTEAFF
CDR3nt: TGTGCCAGCAGTAGGGGGGAACTGAACACTGAAGCTTTCTTT

v_gene: TRBV7-9
abundance: NA
d_gene: TRBD1
j_gene: TRBJ1-4
CDR3aa: CASSLKLQGGTNEKLFF
CDR3nt: TGTGCCAGCAGCTTAAAGCTACAGGGGGGGACTAATGAAAAACTGTTTTTT

v_gene: TRBV13
abundance: NA
d_gene: TRBD1
j_gene: TRBJ2-7
CDR3aa: CASSGDRGYYEQYF
CDR3nt: TGTGCCAGCAGTGGGGACAGGGGATACTACGAGCAGTACTTC

v_gene: TRBV5-6
abundance: NA
d_gene: NA
j_gene: TRBJ1-2
CDR3aa: CASSQRGRKSAF
CDR3nt: TGTGCCAGCAGCCAAAGGGGACGGAAATCGGCCTTC

v_gene: TRBV5-4
abundance: NA
d_gene: TRBD1
j_gene: TRBJ1-1
CDR3aa: CASSLTTGLYTEAFF
CDR3nt: TGTGCCAGCAGCTTGACGACAGGGCTTTACACTGAAGCTTTCTTT

v_gene: TRBV19
abundance: NA
d_gene: TRBD2
j_gene: TRBJ2-1
CDR3aa: CASRLAGFNEQFF
CDR3nt: TGTGCCAGCAGACTAGCGGGCTTCAATGAGCAGTTCTTC

v_gene: TRBV5-5
abundance: once
d_gene: NA
j_gene: TRBJ2-7
CDR3aa: CASSLGGRGVLYEQYF
CDR3nt: TGTGCCAGCAGCTTGGGAGGAAGGGGGGTACTATACGAGCAGTACTTC

v_gene: TRBV27
abundance: NA
d_gene: NA
j_gene: TRBJ2-7
CDR3aa: CASSRFPDSYEQYF
CDR3nt: TGTGCCAGCAGTAGGTTTCCGGATTCCTACGAGCAGTACTTC

v_gene: TRBV28
abundance: NA
d_gene: NA
j_gene: TRBJ2-4
CDR3aa: CASSSTTKESLRRDF
CDR3nt: TGTGCCAGCAGTTCTACCACCAAGGAGAGTCTCCGGCGCGACTTC

v_gene: TRBV27
abundance: NA
d_gene: TRBD1
j_gene: TRBJ2-4
CDR3aa: CASTDRGTKNIQYF
CDR3nt: TGTGCCAGCACCGACAGGGGGACCAAAAACATTCAGTACTTC

v_gene: TRBV5-4
abundance: NA
d_gene: TRBD1
j_gene: TRBJ2-7
CDR3aa: CASSSDRGPNYEQYF
CDR3nt: TGTGCCAGCAGCTCCGACAGGGGGCCTAACTACGAGCAGTACTTC

v_gene: TRBV4-1
abundance: NA
d_gene: NA
j_gene: TRBJ1-2
CDR3aa: CASSHNRQTQANYGYTF
CDR3nt: TGCGCCAGCAGCCATAACCGACAGACGCAAGCTAACTATGGCTACACCTTC

v_gene: TRBV6-1
abundance: NA
d_gene: NA
j_gene: TRBJ2-4
CDR3aa: CASSEESTGNGWLALAKNIQYF
CDR3nt: TGTGCCAGCAGTGAAGAAAGTACGGGAAACGGTTGGCTAGCTTTAGCCAAAAACATTCAGTACTTC

v_gene: TRBV6-1
abundance: NA
d_gene: TRBD2
j_gene: TRBJ2-3
CDR3aa: CASSEMGFMGLGGDTQYF
CDR3nt: TGTGCCAGCAGTGAAATGGGTTTTATGGGACTAGGGGGAGATACGCAGTATTTT

v_gene: TRBV18
abundance: NA
d_gene: NA
j_gene: TRBJ2-7
CDR3aa: CASSPDSQYEQYF
CDR3nt: TGTGCCAGCTCACCGGACAGCCAATACGAGCAGTACTTC

v_gene: TRBV7-2
abundance: NA
d_gene: NA
j_gene: TRBJ1-2
CDR3aa: CASRGVSRDGYTF
CDR3nt: TGTGCCAGCAGGGGAGTCTCCAGGGATGGCTACACCTTC

v_gene: TRBV6-5
abundance: NA
d_gene: NA
j_gene: TRBJ2-1
CDR3aa: CASSRPRRAVNEQFF
CDR3nt: TGTGCCAGCAGTAGACCCAGGAGGGCAGTCAATGAGCAGTTCTTC

v_gene: TRBV9
abundance: NA
d_gene: TRBD2
j_gene: TRBJ2-5
CDR3aa: CASSPGGRETQYF
CDR3nt: TGTGCCAGCAGCCCGGGGGGGAGAGAGACCCAGTACTTC

v_gene: TRBV27
abundance: NA
d_gene: TRBD2
j_gene: TRBJ2-3
CDR3aa: CASSLILAGGTDTQYF
CDR3nt: TGTGCCAGCAGTTTAATACTAGCGGGGGGCACAGATACGCAGTATTTT

v_gene: TRBV30
abundance: NA
d_gene: NA
j_gene: TRBJ1-6
CDR3aa: CACQPWTPSSYNSPLHF
CDR3nt: TGTGCCTGTCAGCCGTGGACACCCAGCTCCTATAATTCACCCCTCCACTTT

v_gene: TRBV9
abundance: once
d_gene: NA
j_gene: TRBJ1-2
CDR3aa: CASSAPGYEIHYGYTF
CDR3nt: TGTGCCAGCAGCGCGCCGGGATACGAAATTCACTATGGCTACACCTTC

v_gene: TRBV23-1
abundance: NA
d_gene: TRBD1
j_gene: TRBJ1-3
CDR3aa: CASRNRGRNTIYF
CDR3nt: TGCGCCAGCAGGAACAGGGGGCGGAACACCATATATTTT

v_gene: TRBV4-1
abundance: NA
d_gene: TRBD1
j_gene: TRBJ2-5
CDR3aa: CASSQRQGQETQYF
CDR3nt: TGCGCCAGCAGCCAAAGACAGGGCCAAGAGACCCAGTACTTC

v_gene: TRBV7-9
abundance: NA
d_gene: NA
j_gene: TRBJ2-2
CDR3aa: CASSLPGGELFF
CDR3nt: TGTGCCAGCAGCTTACCTGGGGGGGAGCTGTTTTTT

v_gene: TRBV30
abundance: NA
d_gene: NA
j_gene: TRBJ2-3
CDR3aa: CAWGRGPGQPNTDTQYF
CDR3nt: TGTGCCTGGGGAAGAGGTCCGGGACAACCAAACACAGATACGCAGTATTTT

v_gene: TRBV7-2
abundance: NA
d_gene: TRBD2
j_gene: TRBJ2-1
CDR3aa: CASSPGGGLGNEQFF
CDR3nt: TGTGCCAGCAGCCCAGGAGGGGGACTAGGCAATGAGCAGTTCTTC